The 11 T cell receptor beta chains below all came from one sample that was sequenced in a study of T cell repertoires in cytomegalovirus infection. MiXCR, run by TCRdb on the reads, gives a single entry per CDR3 protein. This sample has fewer than 200,000 distinct CDR3 sequences, with under 15% found just once. The sequenced material came from PBMCs. The source of these receptors is a human donor in good health (CMV status not recorded). Some clones in this sample may be carry-over from other donors' samples.

V gene TRBV20-1 combines with J gene TRBJ2-3; unclear D gene. The length of the CDR3 is 16 residues. CDR1 DFQATT and CDR2 SNEGSKA come from the germline V gene (reference sequence). The V end was cut by 2 bases, the J end by 0 bases, with 15 bases between. The CDR3 loop reads CSARSPGSPSTDTQYF. Written as DNA, the CDR3 is TGCAGTGCTAGATCGCCCGGGTCCCCTAGCACAGATACGCAGTATTTT.

There are many counts of this clonotype. This rearrangement joins TRBV4-1 to TRBJ2-1, with 8 bases lining up with TRBD2. Germline trimming cut 3 bases from V and 7 bases from J; bases unmatched to any gene: 5. This CDR3 region has 14 residues. Germline V gene sequence: CDR1 MGHRA, CDR2 YSYEKL. The CDR3 region is CASSHLSGNNEQFF. CDR3 coding DNA: TGCGCCAGCAGCCATCTTAGCGGGAATAATGAGCAGTTCTTC.

This clonotype was found many times. The gene calls are TRBV6-2 or TRBV6-3 and TRBJ2-7; D possibly corresponds to TRBD1 (5 bases). V lost 10 bases to trimming and J lost 1 base, with 11 bases between them. Germline loops: CDR1 MNHEY, CDR2 SVGEGT. There are 12 residues in the CDR3. CDR3 protein: CATTDFSYEQYF. The CDR3 nucleotides read TGTGCCACGACAGATTTTTCCTACGAGCAGTACTTC.

This clonotype was seen repeatedly, ten times or more. The chain couples TRBV2 to TRBJ2-1; TRBD2 matches 8 bases. This CDR3 is built from 14 residues. The J segment lost 10 bases and the V segment lost 2 bases, leaving 7 bases of the junction unmatched. Germline assignment: CDR1 SNHLY and CDR2 FYNNEI. The CDR3 sequence is CASSERGSGEEQFF. In DNA form, the CDR3 reads TGTGCCAGCAGTGAAAGAGGTAGCGGGGAGGAGCAGTTCTTC. Filled out from reference TRBV2 and TRBJ2-1, the complete variable domain reads EPEVTQTPSHQVTQMGQEVILRCVPISNHLYFYWYRQILGQKVEFLVSFYNNEISEKSEIFDDQFSVERPDGSNFTLKIRSTKLEDSAMYFCASSERGSGEEQFFGPGTRLTVL.

This clonotype was seen many times. The chain has TRBV7-6 and TRBJ1-6; D remains ambiguous. Trimming removed 3 bases from V and 7 bases from J, with 19 bases in between. CDR3 size: 17 residues. Germline V gene data show CDR1 as SGHVS and CDR2 as FNYEAQ. This CDR3 is CASSLSPAEGNNSPLHF. The CDR3 coding sequence is TGTGCCAGCAGCTTGTCCCCCGCGGAGGGAAACAATTCACCCCTCCACTTT. Supplemented by reference TRBV7-6 and TRBJ1-6, the full variable domain reads GAGVSQSPRYKVTKRGQDVALRCDPISGHVSLYWYRQALGQGPEFLTYFNYEAQQDKSGLPNDRFSAERPEGSISTLTIQRTEQRDSAMYRCASSLSPAEGNNSPLHFGNGTRLTVT.

The CDR3 DNA is TGTGCCAGCGGAGGACGGTGGGGAACTGAAGCTTTCTTT. Translating it yields CASGGRWGTEAFF. The V and J genes are TRBV27 and TRBJ1-1; no clear D gene. Deletions cut 8 bases from V and 5 bases from J, with 15 bases between. The CDR3 covers 13 residues. Germline loops: CDR1 MNHEY, CDR2 SMNVEV (reference sequence).

This clonotype appeared a few times. The chain has TRBV6-4 and TRBJ2-1; the D is unclear. CDR3 size: 13 residues. The germline V gene has CDR1 MRHNA and CDR2 SNTAGT. Trimming stripped 0 bases from V and 3 bases from J, with 3 bases between. The DNA of the CDR3 is TGTGCCAGCAGTGACTCTAGCTACAATGAGCAGTTCTTC. Residues: CASSDSSYNEQFF.

This clonotype was observed at least ten times. The rearrangement joins TRBV7-8 to TRBJ1-3, with D possibly being TRBD1 (5 bases). Germline CDR1 reads SGHVS; CDR2 reads FQNEAQ. V was pared by 1 base and J by 8 bases, with 9 bases between. The CDR3 contains 13 residues. The CDR3 protein is CASSLGQGDTIYF. The CDR3 nucleotides are TGTGCCAGCAGCTTAGGTCAGGGAGACACCATATATTTT.

This clonotype was seen at least ten times. The rearrangement uses TRBV7-2 and TRBJ1-5; D ambiguous. The ends were cut back, 3 bases at V and 1 base at J, with 10 bases in the middle. The germline gives CDR1 SGHTA, CDR2 FQGNSA. This CDR3 contains 15 residues. The CDR3 sequence is CASSFGVGSNQPQHF. DNA of the CDR3: TGTGCCAGCAGCTTTGGGGTTGGGAGCAATCAGCCCCAGCATTTT. The whole variable domain, remainder taken from reference TRBV7-2 and TRBJ1-5, is GAGVSQSPSNKVTEKGKDVELRCDPISGHTALYWYRQSLGQGLEFLIYFQGNSAPDKSGLPSDRFSAERTGGSVSTLTIQRTQQEDSAVYLCASSFGVGSNQPQHFGDGTRLSIL.

In DNA form, the CDR3 reads TGTGCCAGCAGTGGGGCAGGCTCAGTTTCCTACGAGCAGTACTTC. Its protein product is CASSGAGSVSYEQYF. The chain couples TRBV25-1 to TRBJ2-7; no definite D call. The V end was cut by 4 bases, the J end by 1 base, with 14 bases between. The CDR3 contains 15 residues. Germline V gene data show CDR1 as MGHDK and CDR2 as SYGVNS.

This clonotype appeared many times. V is TRBV6-5 and J is TRBJ2-1; D gene uncertain. There are 13 residues in the CDR3. V gave up 0 bases and J gave up 4 bases, with 4 bases separating them. In germline, CDR1 is MNHEY, CDR2 SVGAGI. CDR3 loop: CASSYSQYNEQFF. The CDR3 region has the DNA TGTGCCAGCAGTTACTCACAGTACAATGAGCAGTTCTTC.